This is a list of T cell receptor beta chains from one sample in a study of cytomegalovirus exposure and HLA in healthy donors. Sequencing used immunoSEQ multiplex PCR; TCRdb keeps in-frame clones, though not all of them. The repertoire holds fewer than 80,000 clones, with about 80% as singletons. What was sequenced was PBMCs. All receptors come from a man aged 25-45 years in good health and CMV-seronegative. The CDR3 runs from the conserved cysteine through the conserved F or W. D genes are given only for firm matches. A clone size is listed for some rows: how often the clone was seen (once, few, many), or a class if it is expanded.

j_call d_call cdr3_length clone_size v_call cdr3_nt cdr3_aa
TRBJ1-1 NA 13 NA TRBV10-2 TGCGCCAGCAGTGAACAATCCAACACTGAAGCTTTCTTT CASSEQSNTEAFF
TRBJ1-2 TRBD1 13 NA TRBV18 TGTGCCAGCTCACCGGGACAGGGGTCTGGCTACACTTTC CASSPGQGSGYTF
TRBJ2-1 TRBD1 15 once TRBV6-5 TGTGCCAGCGGCCCGGGGGACAGGGCCTACAATGAGCAGTTCTTC CASGPGDRAYNEQFF
TRBJ1-2 TRBD1 12 NA TRBV5-1 TGCGCCAGCAGCCCACAGGGGGATGGCTACACCTTC CASSPQGDGYTF
TRBJ2-7 TRBD1 19 NA TRBV28 TGTGCCAGCAGTTTAGAAATGAGTATGGCTATGACAGGGGCATCCGAGCAGTACTTC CASSLEMSMAMTGASEQYF
TRBJ1-2 TRBD1 18 NA TRBV5-1 TGCGCCAGCAGCTTGGTTGGACAGGGGGCTGGTATGGGCTATGGCTACACCTTC CASSLVGQGAGMGYGYTF
TRBJ2-1 NA 16 NA TRBV2 TGTGCCAGCAGTGTAGAGGGTTTTGGAGCTTACAATGAGCAGTTCTTC CASSVEGFGAYNEQFF
TRBJ1-2 NA 14 NA TRBV27 TGTGCCAGCAGTTTCCTCGGGGGGAAGTATGGCTACCCCTTC CASSFLGGKYGYPF
TRBJ2-7 TRBD2 14 NA TRBV30 TGTGCCTCGACTTTAGCGGGGGGCATGTCGGAGCAGTACTTC CASTLAGGMSEQYF
TRBJ2-2 NA 15 NA TRBV5-4 TGTGCCAGCAGCTACTCCGCAGGGGCAAGGGGGGAGCTGTTTTTT CASSYSAGARGELFF
TRBJ1-2 NA 16 once TRBV6-5 NA CASSYSSVTVLRGYTF
TRBJ2-5 NA 13 NA TRBV6-5 TGTGCCAGCAGCGCTAGACCCGTGGAGACCCAGTACTTC CASSARPVETQYF
TRBJ2-6 NA 18 once TRBV9 TGTGCCAGCAGCGTAGGCGATAGCGGCAGCTCTGGGGCCAACGTCCTGACTTTC CASSVGDSGSSGANVLTF
TRBJ1-1 TRBD1 14 NA TRBV5-5 TGTGCCAGCATCCAGGGGGCATTGAACACTGAAGCTTTCTTT CASIQGALNTEAFF
TRBJ1-6 NA 14 NA TRBV7-2 TGTGCCAGCAGCTTAACACAGACCAATTCACCCCTCCACTTT CASSLTQTNSPLHF
TRBJ2-5 NA 14 NA TRBV30 TGTGCCTGGAACCCAGGAATGGTTGGCGAGACCCAGTACTTC CAWNPGMVGETQYF
TRBJ2-3 NA 16 NA TRBV9 TGTGCCAGCAGCCCAATGGGGGGACTCTTTCCGGATACGCAGTATTTT CASSPMGGLFPDTQYF
TRBJ1-5 TRBD1 15 NA TRBV7-9 TGTGCCAGCAGCTCTGGGACAGCCAAGGGTCAGCCCCAGCATTTT CASSSGTAKGQPQHF
TRBJ2-1 TRBD2 16 NA TRBV5-1 TGCGCCAGCAGCTTGGGCCTAGCGGGAGGTAGTCATGAGCAGTTCTTC CASSLGLAGGSHEQFF
TRBJ2-7 NA 11 NA TRBV7-2 TGTGCCAGCAGAGGAGGGCACGAGCAGTACTTC CASRGGHEQYF
TRBJ1-5 NA 16 NA TRBV28 TGTGCCAGCAGTCCGGGCACCCAGGGTAGCAATCAGCCCCAGCATTTT CASSPGTQGSNQPQHF
TRBJ1-6 NA 14 NA TRBV13 TGTGCCAGCAGCTTGGGGCAGCAGAATTCACCCCTCCACTTT CASSLGQQNSPLHF
TRBJ2-3 NA 16 NA TRBV7-9 TGTGCCAGCAGCCCCCGGGAGCGGGCCTCCACAGATACGCAGTATTTT CASSPRERASTDTQYF
TRBJ2-1 TRBD2 14 NA TRBV7-2 TGTGCCAGCAGCTATAGCGGGGCCTTTAATGAGCAGTTCTTC CASSYSGAFNEQFF
TRBJ2-3 NA 13 NA TRBV29-1 TGCAGCGTTGAAGGGGGAGGATGGGATACGCAGTATTTT CSVEGGGWDTQYF
TRBJ2-2 TRBD2 16 NA TRBV4-2 TGTGCCAGCAGCCAAGATCCAGGGAGGGACACCGGGGAGCTGTTTTTT CASSQDPGRDTGELFF
TRBJ1-1 TRBD1 15 few TRBV19 TGTGCCAGCTACGGACAGGGGGCGCGGTACACTGAAGCTTTCTTT CASYGQGARYTEAFF
TRBJ1-5 NA 15 few TRBV7-8 TGTGCCAGCAGTGCGGGGGCGTCGGGCAATCAGCCCCAGCATTTT CASSAGASGNQPQHF
TRBJ1-1 NA 13 few TRBV4-2 TGTGCCAGCAGCAAGGCGGGGGTCACTGAAGCTTTCTTT CASSKAGVTEAFF
TRBJ2-3 NA 11 once TRBV20-1 TGCAGTGCTAGGGTTAGAGATACGCAGTATTTT CSARVRDTQYF
TRBJ2-1 TRBD2 15 NA TRBV6-4 TGTGCCAGCAGTGGAAGCGGGGGGGCTGGGAATGAGCAGTTCTTC CASSGSGGAGNEQFF
TRBJ1-5 TRBD1 15 NA TRBV7-2 TGTGCCAGCAGCTTCGGGACAGGGGGGAGGCAGCCCCAGCATTTT CASSFGTGGRQPQHF
TRBJ1-1 NA 15 NA TRBV9 TGTGCCAGCAGCGTAGGCGGCCAGATGAACACTGAAGCTTTCTTT CASSVGGQMNTEAFF
TRBJ2-1 NA 13 NA TRBV27 TGTGCCAGCATCCAACAGGGATACAATGAGCAGTTCTTC CASIQQGYNEQFF
TRBJ1-1 TRBD1 14 NA TRBV28 TGTGCCAGCACTTCGGACAGGGGCTGGACTGAAGCTTTCTTT CASTSDRGWTEAFF
TRBJ1-1 TRBD1 16 NA TRBV19 TGTGCCAGTAGTATGCGGCAGGGGGCGGGGAACACTGAAGCTTTCTTT CASSMRQGAGNTEAFF
TRBJ2-7 NA 14 NA TRBV14 TGTGCCAGCAGCCTCCAGCGGATCTCCTACGAGCAGTACTTC CASSLQRISYEQYF
TRBJ2-1 NA 14 few TRBV6-6 TGTGCCAGCAGTCCAGACAGGCATAATCATGAGCAGTTCTTC CASSPDRHNHEQFF
TRBJ1-2 TRBD1 13 NA TRBV29-1 TGCAGCGTTGAAGGACAGGGCCGGGCTGGCTACACCTTC CSVEGQGRAGYTF
TRBJ2-7 TRBD1 14 NA TRBV6-5 TGTGCCAGCAGTTACTCGGACAGGGACTACGAGCAGTACTTC CASSYSDRDYEQYF
TRBJ2-1 NA 13 NA TRBV11-3 TGTGCCAGCAGCATTCAGGGGCGGGATGAGCAGTTCTTC CASSIQGRDEQFF
TRBJ1-1 TRBD1 15 NA TRBV10-3 TGTGCCATCAGAAGACAGGGGCCACCTAACACTGAAGCTTTCTTT CAIRRQGPPNTEAFF
TRBJ2-7 NA 16 NA TRBV21-1 TGTGCCAGCAGCAAAGGGGCAGGGGACAGCTCCTACGAGCAGTACTTC CASSKGAGDSSYEQYF
TRBJ2-6 TRBD1 15 NA TRBV5-4 TGTGCCAGCAGCTCAGGGACAGTTGGGGCCAACGTCCTGACTTTC CASSSGTVGANVLTF
TRBJ1-2 NA 15 NA TRBV5-4 TGTGCCAGCAGCTTGGGGGCTGGGGGGAACTATGGCTACACCTTC CASSLGAGGNYGYTF
TRBJ2-1 NA 13 NA TRBV25-1 TGTGCCAGCAGTGAATCACCCCAGGGGACGCAGTTCTTC CASSESPQGTQFF
TRBJ1-2 NA 16 few TRBV5-1 TGCGCCAGCAGCTTGGGGACGGGAGGAGGTGCCTATGGCTACACCTTC CASSLGTGGGAYGYTF
TRBJ2-7 TRBD1 14 NA TRBV7-8 TGTGCCAGCAGCTTAGGGGACAGTCGTTACGAGCAGTACTTC CASSLGDSRYEQYF
TRBJ2-7 NA 16 once TRBV5-6 TGTGCCAGCAGCTTGGCCGTCAGGGTATTCACCTACGAGCAGTACTTC CASSLAVRVFTYEQYF
TRBJ1-1 NA 14 NA TRBV6-1 TGTGCCAGCAGTGAACCGGGAAGAGACACTGAAGCTTTCTTT CASSEPGRDTEAFF
TRBJ1-2 NA 13 NA TRBV7-9 TGTGCCAGCAGCTTAGGAGATCGATGGGGCTACACCTTC CASSLGDRWGYTF
TRBJ2-2 NA 16 NA TRBV30 TGTGCCTGGAGTGTTGGGGCTATTCAGGGAACCGGGGAGCTGTTTTTT CAWSVGAIQGTGELFF
TRBJ2-5 NA 11 NA TRBV7-2 TGTGCCAGCACCCTAGGAGAGACCCAGTACTTC CASTLGETQYF
TRBJ1-2 NA 13 NA TRBV12-2 TGTGCAAGTCGCTTCGGGACAGCTTATGGCTACACCTTC CASRFGTAYGYTF
TRBJ2-3 TRBD1 17 NA TRBV6-1 TGTGCCAGCAGTGAATTTACAGGGGGGCGGACCACAGATACGCAGTATTTT CASSEFTGGRTTDTQYF